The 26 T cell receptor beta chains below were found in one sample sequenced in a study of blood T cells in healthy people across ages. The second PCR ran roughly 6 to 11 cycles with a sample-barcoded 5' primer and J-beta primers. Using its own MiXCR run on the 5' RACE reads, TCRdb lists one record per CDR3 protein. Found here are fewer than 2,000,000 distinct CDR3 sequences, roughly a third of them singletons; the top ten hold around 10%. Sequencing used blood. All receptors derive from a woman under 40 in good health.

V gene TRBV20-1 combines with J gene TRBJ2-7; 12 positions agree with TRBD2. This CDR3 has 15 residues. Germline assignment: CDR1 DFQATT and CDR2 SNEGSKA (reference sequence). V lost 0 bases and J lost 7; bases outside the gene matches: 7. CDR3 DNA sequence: TGCAGTGCTAGAGACCGGACTAGCGGGATGGTTGAGCAGTACTTC. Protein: CSARDRTSGMVEQYF.

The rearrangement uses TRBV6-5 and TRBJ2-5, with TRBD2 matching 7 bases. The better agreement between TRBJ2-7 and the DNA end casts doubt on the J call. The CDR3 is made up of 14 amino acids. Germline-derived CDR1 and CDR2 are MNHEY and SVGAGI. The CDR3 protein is CASSYGEGYYEQYF. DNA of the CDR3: TGTGCCAGCAGTTACGGGGAGGGGTACTACGAGCAGTACTTC.

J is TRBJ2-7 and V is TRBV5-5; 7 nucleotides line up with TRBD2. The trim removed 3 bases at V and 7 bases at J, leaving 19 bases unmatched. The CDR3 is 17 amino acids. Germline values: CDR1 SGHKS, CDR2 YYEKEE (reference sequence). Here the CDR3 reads CASSSPRGDSTLWEQYF. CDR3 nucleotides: TGTGCCAGCAGCTCCCCCCGGGGGGACTCGACCTTATGGGAGCAGTACTTC.

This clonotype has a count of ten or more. The CDR3 spells CASSPGRGGEQYF. The CDR3 nucleotides are TGTGCCAGCAGCCCTGGACGGGGAGGGGAGCAGTACTTC. V gene TRBV7-8 combines with J gene TRBJ2-7, with 7 bases matching TRBD2. Germline lookup yields CDR1 SGHVS and CDR2 FQNEAQ. J gave up 7 bases and V 5 bases, and 8 bases lay outside the gene matches. The CDR3 runs to 13 residues.

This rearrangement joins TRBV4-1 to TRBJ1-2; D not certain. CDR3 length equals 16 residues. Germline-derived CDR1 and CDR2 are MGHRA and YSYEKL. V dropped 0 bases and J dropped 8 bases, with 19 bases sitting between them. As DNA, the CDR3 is TGCGCCAGCAGCCAAGACAACCCGGAGTTAACCTTAGGCTACACCTTC. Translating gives CASSQDNPELTLGYTF.

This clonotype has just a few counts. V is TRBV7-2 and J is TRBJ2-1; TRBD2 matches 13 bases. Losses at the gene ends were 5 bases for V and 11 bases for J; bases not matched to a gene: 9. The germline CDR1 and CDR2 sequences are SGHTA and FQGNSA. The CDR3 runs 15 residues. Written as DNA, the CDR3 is TGTGCCAGCAGCCAAAGACTAGCGGGGGGCGACCAGCAGTTCTTC. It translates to CASSQRLAGGDQQFF.

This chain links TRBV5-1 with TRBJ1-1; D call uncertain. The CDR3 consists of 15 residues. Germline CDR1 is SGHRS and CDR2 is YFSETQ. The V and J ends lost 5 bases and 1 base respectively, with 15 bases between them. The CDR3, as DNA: TGCGCCAGCAGTGAGAGGCTAACACGGAACACTGAAGCTTTCTTT. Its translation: CASSERLTRNTEAFF.

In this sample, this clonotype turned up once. In nucleotides, the CDR3 is TGTGCCAGCAGCCCCGACACACTTGACAATGAGCAGTTCTTC. It is translated as CASSPDTLDNEQFF. The chain is built from TRBV7-7 and TRBJ2-1; D ambiguous. V lost 5 bases and J lost 5, with 13 bases in between. The CDR3 is 14 amino acids. Germline loops: CDR1 SSHAT, CDR2 FNYEAQ (reference sequence).

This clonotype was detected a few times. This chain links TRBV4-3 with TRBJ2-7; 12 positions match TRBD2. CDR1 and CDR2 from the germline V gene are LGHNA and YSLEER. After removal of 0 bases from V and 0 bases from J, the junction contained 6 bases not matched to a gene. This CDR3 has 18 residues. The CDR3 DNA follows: TGCGCCAGCAGCCAAGATCTAGCGGGAGGGCTCCTCTCCTACGAGCAGTACTTC. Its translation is CASSQDLAGGLLSYEQYF.

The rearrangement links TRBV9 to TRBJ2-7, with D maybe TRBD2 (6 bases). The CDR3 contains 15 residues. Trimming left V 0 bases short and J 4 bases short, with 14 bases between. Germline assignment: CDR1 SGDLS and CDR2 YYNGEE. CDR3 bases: TGTGCCAGCAGCGTAGGGGCGGGAACCCAATACGAGCAGTACTTC. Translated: CASSVGAGTQYEQYF.

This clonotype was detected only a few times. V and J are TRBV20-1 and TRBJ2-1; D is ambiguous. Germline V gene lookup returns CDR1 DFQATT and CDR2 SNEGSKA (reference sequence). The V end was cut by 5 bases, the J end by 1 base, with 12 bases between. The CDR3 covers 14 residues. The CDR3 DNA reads TGCAGTGCTCTGACTCCTTTGTCCTACAATGAGCAGTTCTTC. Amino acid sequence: CSALTPLSYNEQFF.

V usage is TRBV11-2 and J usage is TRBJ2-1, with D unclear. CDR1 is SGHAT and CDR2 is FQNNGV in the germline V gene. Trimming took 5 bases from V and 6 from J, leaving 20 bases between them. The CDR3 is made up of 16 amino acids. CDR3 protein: CASSTLWSAGRNEQFF. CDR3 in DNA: TGTGCCAGCAGCACCCTTTGGAGCGCCGGACGCAATGAGCAGTTCTTC.

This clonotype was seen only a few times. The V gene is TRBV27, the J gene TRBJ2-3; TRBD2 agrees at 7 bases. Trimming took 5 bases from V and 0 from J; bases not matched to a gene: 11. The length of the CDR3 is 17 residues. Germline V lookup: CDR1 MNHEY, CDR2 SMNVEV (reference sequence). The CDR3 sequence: CASSPLGRGGSTDTQYF. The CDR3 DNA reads TGTGCCAGCAGTCCCCTCGGGCGCGGGGGTAGCACAGATACGCAGTATTTT.

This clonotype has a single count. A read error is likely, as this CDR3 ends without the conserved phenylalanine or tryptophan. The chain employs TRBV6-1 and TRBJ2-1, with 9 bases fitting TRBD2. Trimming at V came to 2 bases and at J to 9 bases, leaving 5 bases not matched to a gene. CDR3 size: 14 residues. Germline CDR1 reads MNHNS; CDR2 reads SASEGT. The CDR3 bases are TGTGCCAGCAGTGAACTAGCGGGAATGGGTGAGCAGTTCTTA. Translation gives CASSELAGMGEQFL.

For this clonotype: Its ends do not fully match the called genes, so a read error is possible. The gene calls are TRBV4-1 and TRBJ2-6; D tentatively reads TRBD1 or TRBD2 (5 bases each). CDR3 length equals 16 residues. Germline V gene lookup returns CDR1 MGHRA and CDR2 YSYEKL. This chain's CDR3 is CTSSQEGSTGANVLTF. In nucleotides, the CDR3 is TGCACCAGCAGCCAAGAGGGGAGCACTGGGGCCAACGTCCTGACTTTC.

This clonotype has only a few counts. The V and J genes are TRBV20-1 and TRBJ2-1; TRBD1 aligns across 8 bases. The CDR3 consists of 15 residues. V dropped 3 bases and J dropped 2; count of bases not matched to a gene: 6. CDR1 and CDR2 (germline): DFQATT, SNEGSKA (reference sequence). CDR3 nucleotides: TGCAGTGCTAGGACAGGGGAAACTACCTACAATGAGCAGTTCTTC. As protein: CSARTGETTYNEQFF.

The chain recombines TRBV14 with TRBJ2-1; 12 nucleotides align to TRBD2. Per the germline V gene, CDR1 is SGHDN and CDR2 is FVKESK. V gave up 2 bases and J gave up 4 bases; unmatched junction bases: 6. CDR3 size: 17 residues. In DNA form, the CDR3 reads TGTGCCAGCAGCCAAAGACACCTAGCGGGAGGGTACAATGAGCAGTTCTTC. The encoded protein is CASSQRHLAGGYNEQFF.

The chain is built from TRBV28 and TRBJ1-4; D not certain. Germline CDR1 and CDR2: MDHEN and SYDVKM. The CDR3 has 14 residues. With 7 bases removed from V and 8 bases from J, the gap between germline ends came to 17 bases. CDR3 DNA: TGTGCCAGCAAAATACACGCTCAACAGGAAAAACTGTTTTTT. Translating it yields CASKIHAQQEKLFF.

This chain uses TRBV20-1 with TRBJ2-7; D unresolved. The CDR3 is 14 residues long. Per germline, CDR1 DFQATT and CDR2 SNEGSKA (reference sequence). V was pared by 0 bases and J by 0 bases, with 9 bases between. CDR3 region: CSARDRYVSYEQYF. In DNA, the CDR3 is TGCAGTGCTAGAGATCGGTACGTCTCCTACGAGCAGTACTTC.

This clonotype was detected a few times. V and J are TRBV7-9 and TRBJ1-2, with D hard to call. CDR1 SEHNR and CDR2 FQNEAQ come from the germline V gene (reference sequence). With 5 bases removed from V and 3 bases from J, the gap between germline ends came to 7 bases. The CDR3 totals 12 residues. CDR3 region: CASSPIYYGYTF. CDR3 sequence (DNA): TGTGCCAGCAGCCCCATCTACTATGGCTACACCTTC.

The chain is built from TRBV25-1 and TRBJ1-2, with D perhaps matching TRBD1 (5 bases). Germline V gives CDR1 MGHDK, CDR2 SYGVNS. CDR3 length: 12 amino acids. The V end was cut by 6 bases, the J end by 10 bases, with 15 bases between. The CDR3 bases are TGTGCCAGCAGCCTTGTGGGGCGATTCTACACCTTC. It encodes CASSLVGRFYTF.

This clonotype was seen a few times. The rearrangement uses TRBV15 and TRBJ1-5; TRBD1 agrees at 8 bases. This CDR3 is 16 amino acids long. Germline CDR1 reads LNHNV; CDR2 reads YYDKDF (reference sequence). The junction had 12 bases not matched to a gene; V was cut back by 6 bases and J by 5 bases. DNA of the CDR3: TGTGCCACCAGTCTAACTACAGGGGGACCACATCAGCCCCAGCATTTT. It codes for CATSLTTGGPHQPQHF.

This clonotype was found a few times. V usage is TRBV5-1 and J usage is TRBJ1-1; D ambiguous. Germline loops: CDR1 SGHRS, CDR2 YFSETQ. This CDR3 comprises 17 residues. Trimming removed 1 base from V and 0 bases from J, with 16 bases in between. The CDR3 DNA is TGCGCCAGCAGCTTGCGTTCTTCGGCCGGATTGAACACTGAAGCTTTCTTT. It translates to CASSLRSSAGLNTEAFF.

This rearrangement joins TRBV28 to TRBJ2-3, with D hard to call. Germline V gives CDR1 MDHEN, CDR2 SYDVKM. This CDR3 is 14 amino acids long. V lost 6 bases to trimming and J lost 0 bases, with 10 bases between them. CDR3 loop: CASRDGSSTDTQYF. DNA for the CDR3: TGTGCCAGCAGGGACGGATCGAGCACAGATACGCAGTATTTT.

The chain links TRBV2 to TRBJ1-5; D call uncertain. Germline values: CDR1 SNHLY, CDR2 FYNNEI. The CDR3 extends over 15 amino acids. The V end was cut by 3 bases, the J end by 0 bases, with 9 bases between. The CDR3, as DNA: TGTGCCAGCAGTGAGTGGACCTCTAGCAATCAGCCCCAGCATTTT. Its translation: CASSEWTSSNQPQHF.

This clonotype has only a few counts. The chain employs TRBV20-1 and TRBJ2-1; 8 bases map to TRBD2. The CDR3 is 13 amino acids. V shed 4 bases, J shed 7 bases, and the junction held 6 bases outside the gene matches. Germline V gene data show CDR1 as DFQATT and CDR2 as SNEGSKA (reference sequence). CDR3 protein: CSATAGVRNEQFF. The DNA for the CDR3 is TGCAGTGCTACAGCGGGAGTCCGGAATGAGCAGTTCTTC.